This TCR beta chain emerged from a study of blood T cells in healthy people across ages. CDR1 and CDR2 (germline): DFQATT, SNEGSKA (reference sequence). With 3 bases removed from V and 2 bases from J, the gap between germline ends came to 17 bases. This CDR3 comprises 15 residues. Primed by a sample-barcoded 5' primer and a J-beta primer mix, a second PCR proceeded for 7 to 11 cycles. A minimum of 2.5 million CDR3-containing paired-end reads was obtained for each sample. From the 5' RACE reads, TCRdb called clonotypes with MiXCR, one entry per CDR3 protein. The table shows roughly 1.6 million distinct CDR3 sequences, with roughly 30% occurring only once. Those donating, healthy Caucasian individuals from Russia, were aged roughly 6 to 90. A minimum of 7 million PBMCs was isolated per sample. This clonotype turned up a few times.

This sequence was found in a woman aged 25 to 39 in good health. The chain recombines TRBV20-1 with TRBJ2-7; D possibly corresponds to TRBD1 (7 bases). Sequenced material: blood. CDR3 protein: CSARADRDSTYEQYF. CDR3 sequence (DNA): TGCAGTGCTAGGGCCGACAGGGACTCCACCTACGAGCAGTACTTC.